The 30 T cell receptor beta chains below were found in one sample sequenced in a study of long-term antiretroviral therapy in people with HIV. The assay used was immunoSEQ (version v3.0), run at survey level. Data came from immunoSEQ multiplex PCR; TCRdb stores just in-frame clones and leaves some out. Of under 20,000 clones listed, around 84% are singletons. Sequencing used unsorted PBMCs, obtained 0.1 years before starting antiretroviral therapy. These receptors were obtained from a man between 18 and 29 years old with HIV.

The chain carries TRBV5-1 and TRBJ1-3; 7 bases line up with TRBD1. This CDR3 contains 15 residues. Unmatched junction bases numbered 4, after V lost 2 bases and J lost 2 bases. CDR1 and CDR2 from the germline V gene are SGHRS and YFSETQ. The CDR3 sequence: CASSLPQGAGNTIYF. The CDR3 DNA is TGCGCCAGCAGCTTACCTCAGGGGGCTGGAAACACCATATATTTT.

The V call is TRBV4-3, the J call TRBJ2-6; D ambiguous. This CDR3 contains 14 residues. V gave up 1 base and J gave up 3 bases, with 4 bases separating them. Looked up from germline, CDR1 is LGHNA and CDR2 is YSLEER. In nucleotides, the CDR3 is TGCGCCAGCAGCCAAGGGGGTGGGGCCAACGTCCTGACTTTC. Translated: CASSQGGGANVLTF.

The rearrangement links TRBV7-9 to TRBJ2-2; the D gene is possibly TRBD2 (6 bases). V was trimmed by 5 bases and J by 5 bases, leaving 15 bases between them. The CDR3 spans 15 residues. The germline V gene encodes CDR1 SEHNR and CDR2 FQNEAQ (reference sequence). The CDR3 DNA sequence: TGTGCCAGCAGCCCAATTCAACGGGGGACCGGGGAGCTGTTTTTT. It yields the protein CASSPIQRGTGELFF.

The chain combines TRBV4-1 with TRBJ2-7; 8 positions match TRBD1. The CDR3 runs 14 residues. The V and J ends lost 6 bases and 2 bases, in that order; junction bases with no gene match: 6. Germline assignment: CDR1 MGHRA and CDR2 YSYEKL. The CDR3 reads CASSFPGGTYEQYF. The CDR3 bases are TGCGCCAGCAGTTTCCCAGGGGGCACCTACGAGCAGTACTTC.

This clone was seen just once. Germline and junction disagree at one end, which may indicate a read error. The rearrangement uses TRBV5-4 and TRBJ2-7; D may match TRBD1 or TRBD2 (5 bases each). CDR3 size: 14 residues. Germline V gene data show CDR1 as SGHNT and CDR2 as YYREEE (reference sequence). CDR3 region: CASSPGPSSYEQYF. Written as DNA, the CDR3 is TGCGCCAGCAGCCCGGGACCGTCCTCCTACGAGCAGTACTTC.

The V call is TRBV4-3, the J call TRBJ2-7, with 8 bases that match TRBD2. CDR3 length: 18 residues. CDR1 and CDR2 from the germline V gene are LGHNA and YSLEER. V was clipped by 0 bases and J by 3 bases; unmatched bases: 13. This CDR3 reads CASSQEPSGLTKSYEQYF. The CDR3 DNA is TGCGCCAGCAGCCAAGAACCTAGCGGGCTAACAAAAAGCTACGAGCAGTACTTC.

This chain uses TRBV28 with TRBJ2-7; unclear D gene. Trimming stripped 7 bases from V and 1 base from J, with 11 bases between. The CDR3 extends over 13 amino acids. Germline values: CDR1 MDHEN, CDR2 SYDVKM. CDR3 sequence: CASTPPASYEQYF. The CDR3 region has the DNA TGTGCCAGCACCCCCCCAGCGTCCTACGAGCAGTACTTC.

The CDR3 nucleotides read TGTGCCAGCAGTTACGGACAGGGGGGTCACGAGCAGTACTTC. It codes for CASSYGQGGHEQYF. The chain combines TRBV6-6 with TRBJ2-7; 10 bases align to TRBD1. Germline-derived CDR1 and CDR2 are MNHNY and SVGAGI (reference sequence). With 2 bases clipped from V and 5 bases from J, the junction kept 3 bases outside the gene matches. The CDR3 runs to 14 residues.

CDR3 nucleotides: TGTGCCAGCAGCCCCTTTGCGGGGGGCTCCTACAATGAGCAGTTCTTC. Protein sequence: CASSPFAGGSYNEQFF. This sequence joins TRBV5-6 and TRBJ2-1; 8 bases match TRBD2. Germline assignment: CDR1 SGHDT and CDR2 YYEEEE. Trimming took 4 bases from V and 0 from J; bases not matched to a gene: 6. The CDR3 totals 16 residues.

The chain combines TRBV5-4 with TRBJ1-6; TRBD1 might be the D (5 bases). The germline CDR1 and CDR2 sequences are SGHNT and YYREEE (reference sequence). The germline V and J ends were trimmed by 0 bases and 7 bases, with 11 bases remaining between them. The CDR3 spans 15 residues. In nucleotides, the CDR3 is TGTGCCAGCAGCTTGGATGGGGACTTGAATTCACCCCTCCACTTT. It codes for CASSLDGDLNSPLHF.

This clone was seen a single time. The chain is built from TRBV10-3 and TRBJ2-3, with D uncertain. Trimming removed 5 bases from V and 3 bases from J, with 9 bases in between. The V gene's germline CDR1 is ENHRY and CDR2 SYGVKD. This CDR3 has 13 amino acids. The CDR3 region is CAISPLTTDTQYF. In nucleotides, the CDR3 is TGTGCCATCAGTCCGCTTACTACAGATACGCAGTATTTT.

CDR3 DNA sequence: TGCGCCAGCAGCCAAGAAGCGTATATGCAGGGCCGGGAGGGCTACACCTTC. The encoded protein is CASSQEAYMQGREGYTF. The gene calls are TRBV4-1 and TRBJ1-2; D possibly corresponds to TRBD1 (5 bases). The CDR3 length is 17 residues. V lost 0 bases, J lost 8 bases, and 22 bases lay in between. Germline V gives CDR1 MGHRA, CDR2 YSYEKL.

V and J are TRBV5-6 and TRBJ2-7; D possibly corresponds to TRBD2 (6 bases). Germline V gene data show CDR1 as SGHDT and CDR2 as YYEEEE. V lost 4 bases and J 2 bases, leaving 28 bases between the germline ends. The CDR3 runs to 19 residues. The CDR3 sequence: CASSPTAGTSLTPAYEQYF. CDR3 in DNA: TGTGCCAGCAGCCCGACAGCCGGGACTTCCCTTACACCCGCCTACGAGCAGTACTTC.

Here the CDR3 DNA reads TGTGCCAGCAGCTTAGAAAGGGTACTGTCCTACAATGAGCAGTTCTTC. Translated: CASSLERVLSYNEQFF. The chain has TRBV7-9 and TRBJ2-1; D gene uncertain. From germline, CDR1 is SEHNR and CDR2 FQNEAQ (reference sequence). The CDR3 is 16 amino acids. The V and J ends lost 1 base and 1 base respectively, with 11 bases between them.

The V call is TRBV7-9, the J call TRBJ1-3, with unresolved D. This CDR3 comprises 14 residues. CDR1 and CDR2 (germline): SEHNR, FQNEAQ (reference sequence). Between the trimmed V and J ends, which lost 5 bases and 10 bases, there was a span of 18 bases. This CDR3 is CASSARLGSDTIYF. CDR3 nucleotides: TGTGCCAGCAGCGCTCGGTTGGGCTCTGATACCATATATTTT.

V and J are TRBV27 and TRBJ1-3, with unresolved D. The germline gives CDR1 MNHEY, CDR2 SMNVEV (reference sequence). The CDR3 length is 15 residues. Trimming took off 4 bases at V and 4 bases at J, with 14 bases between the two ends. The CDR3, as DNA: TGTGCCAGCAGTTATAGGCTTGGAGGGGGAAACACCATATATTTT. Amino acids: CASSYRLGGGNTIYF.

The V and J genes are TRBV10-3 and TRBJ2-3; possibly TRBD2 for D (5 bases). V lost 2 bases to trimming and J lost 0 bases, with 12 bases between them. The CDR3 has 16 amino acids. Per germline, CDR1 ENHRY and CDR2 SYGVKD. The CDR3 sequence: CAISEVSGDSTDTQYF. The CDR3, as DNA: TGTGCCATCAGTGAGGTCAGCGGAGATAGCACAGATACGCAGTATTTT.

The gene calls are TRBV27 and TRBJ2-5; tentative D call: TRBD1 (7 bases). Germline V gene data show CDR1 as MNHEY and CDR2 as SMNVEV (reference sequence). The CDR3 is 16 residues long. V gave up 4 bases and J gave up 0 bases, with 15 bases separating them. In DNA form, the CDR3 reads TGTGCCAGCAGTTCCCTCAGGGGGGCTGACCAAGAGACCCAGTACTTC. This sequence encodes CASSSLRGADQETQYF.

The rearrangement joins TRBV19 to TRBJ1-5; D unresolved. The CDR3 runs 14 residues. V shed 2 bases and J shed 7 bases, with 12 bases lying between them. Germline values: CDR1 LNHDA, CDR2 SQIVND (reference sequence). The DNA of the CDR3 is TGTGCCAGTAGTATAACGGGATCGAACCAGCCCCAGCATTTT. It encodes CASSITGSNQPQHF.

Here the CDR3 DNA reads TGTGCCAGCAGTGAAATCGGGACGACCTACGAGCAGTACTTC. Translation gives CASSEIGTTYEQYF. The chain joins TRBV25-1 to TRBJ2-7; D possibly uses TRBD1 or TRBD2 (5 bases each). The CDR3 extends over 14 amino acids. V lost 2 bases, J lost 2 bases, and 10 bases lay in between. The germline CDR1 and CDR2 sequences are MGHDK and SYGVNS.

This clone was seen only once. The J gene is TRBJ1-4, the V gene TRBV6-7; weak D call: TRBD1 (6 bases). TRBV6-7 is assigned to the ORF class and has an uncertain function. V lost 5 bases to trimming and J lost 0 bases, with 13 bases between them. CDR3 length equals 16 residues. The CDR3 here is CASSGQTSSTNEKLFF. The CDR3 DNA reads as TGTGCCAGCAGTGGACAGACTAGTTCAACTAATGAAAAACTGTTTTTT.

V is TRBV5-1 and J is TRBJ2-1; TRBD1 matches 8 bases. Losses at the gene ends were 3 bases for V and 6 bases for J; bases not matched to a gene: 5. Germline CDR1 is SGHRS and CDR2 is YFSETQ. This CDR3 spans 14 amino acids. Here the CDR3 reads CASSSDRVGNEQFF. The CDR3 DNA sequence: TGCGCCAGCAGCTCGGACAGGGTGGGCAATGAGCAGTTCTTC.

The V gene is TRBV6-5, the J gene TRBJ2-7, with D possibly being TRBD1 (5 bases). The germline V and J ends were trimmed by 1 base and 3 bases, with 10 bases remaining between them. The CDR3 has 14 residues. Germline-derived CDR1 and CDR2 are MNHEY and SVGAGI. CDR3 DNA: TGTGCCAGCAGTTACTTTGGACACAACTACGAGCAGTACTTC. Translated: CASSYFGHNYEQYF.

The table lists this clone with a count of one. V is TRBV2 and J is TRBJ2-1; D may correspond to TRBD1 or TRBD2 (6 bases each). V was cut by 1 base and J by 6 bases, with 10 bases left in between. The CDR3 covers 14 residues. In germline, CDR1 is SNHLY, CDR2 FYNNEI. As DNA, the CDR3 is TGTGCCAGCAGTGAAGGGGGGGCCATCAATGAGCAGTTCTTC. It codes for CASSEGGAINEQFF.

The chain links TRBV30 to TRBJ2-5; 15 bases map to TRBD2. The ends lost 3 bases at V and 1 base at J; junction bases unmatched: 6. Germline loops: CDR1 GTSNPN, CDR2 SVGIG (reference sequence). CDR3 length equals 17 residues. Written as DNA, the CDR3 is TGTGCCTGGAGGGGACTAGCGGGGGGCACATTCCAAGAGACCCAGTACTTC. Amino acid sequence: CAWRGLAGGTFQETQYF.

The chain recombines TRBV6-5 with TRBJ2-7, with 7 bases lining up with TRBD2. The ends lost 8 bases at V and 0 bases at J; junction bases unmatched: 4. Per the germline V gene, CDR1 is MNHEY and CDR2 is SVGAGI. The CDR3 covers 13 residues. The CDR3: CASLAADSYEQYF. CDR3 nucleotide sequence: TGTGCCAGCCTAGCGGCAGACTCCTACGAGCAGTACTTC.

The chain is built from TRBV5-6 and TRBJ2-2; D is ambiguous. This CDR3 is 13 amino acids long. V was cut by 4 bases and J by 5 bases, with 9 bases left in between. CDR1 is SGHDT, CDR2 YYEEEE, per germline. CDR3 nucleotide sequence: TGTGCCAGCAGCCCTGTAGGGACCGGGGAGCTGTTTTTT. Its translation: CASSPVGTGELFF.

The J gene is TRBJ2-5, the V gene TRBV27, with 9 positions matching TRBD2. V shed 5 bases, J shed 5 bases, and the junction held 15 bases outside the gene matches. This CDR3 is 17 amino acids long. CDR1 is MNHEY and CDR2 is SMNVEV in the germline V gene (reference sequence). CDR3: CASSNRASGVHGETQYF. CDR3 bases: TGTGCCAGCAGTAATCGGGCTAGCGGGGTTCACGGCGAGACCCAGTACTTC.

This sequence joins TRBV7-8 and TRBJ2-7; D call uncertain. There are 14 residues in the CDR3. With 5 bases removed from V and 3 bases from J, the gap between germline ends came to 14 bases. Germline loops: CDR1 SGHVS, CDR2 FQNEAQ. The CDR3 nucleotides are TGTGCCAGCAGCCTATCGGGCCTTGACTACGAGCAGTACTTC. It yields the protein CASSLSGLDYEQYF.

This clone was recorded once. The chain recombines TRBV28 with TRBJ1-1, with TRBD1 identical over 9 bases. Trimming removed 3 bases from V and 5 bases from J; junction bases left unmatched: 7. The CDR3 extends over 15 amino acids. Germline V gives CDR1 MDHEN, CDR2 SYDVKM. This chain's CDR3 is CASSLLDRGRTEAFF. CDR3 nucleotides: TGTGCCAGCAGTTTGTTGGACAGGGGACGGACTGAAGCTTTCTTT.